Listed below are T cell receptor beta chains from one sample, sequenced in a study of blood T cell repertoires in COVID-19. The assay was immunoSEQ multiplex PCR, and TCRdb's table has in-frame clones only and misses some. The top ten clones hold 8% to 9.5% of a sample with about 320,000 clones, roughly 90% of them seen once. The specimen sequenced was PBMCs or T cells enriched from blood (not recorded which). The source of these receptors is a woman younger than 30 who had recovered from COVID-19. Each CDR3 is given without its conserved first and last residue. Clone size is given for some rows only: seen once, a few or many times, or a class if the clone is expanded.

V gene: TRBV7-6
clone size: NA
J gene: TRBJ1-3
CDR3 protein: ASSLAGRGDTIY

V gene: TRBV5-1
clone size: NA
J gene: TRBJ1-3
CDR3 protein: ASSSDSTGGNTIY

V gene: TRBV5-4
clone size: NA
J gene: TRBJ1-6
CDR3 protein: ASSQTRSYNSPLH

V gene: TRBV7-2
clone size: NA
J gene: TRBJ2-7
CDR3 protein: ASSSPGTSGTIYEQY

V gene: TRBV7-3
clone size: NA
J gene: TRBJ2-1
CDR3 protein: ASSRAGSGYNEQF

V gene: TRBV7-2
clone size: NA
J gene: TRBJ1-6
CDR3 protein: ASSYRGLYNSPLH

V gene: TRBV2
clone size: NA
J gene: TRBJ2-5
CDR3 protein: ASSSGRGGETQY

V gene: TRBV13
clone size: NA
J gene: TRBJ2-7
CDR3 protein: ASSLGLAGTYEQY

V gene: TRBV2
clone size: once
J gene: TRBJ1-6
CDR3 protein: ASRGQQGSSGSPLH

V gene: TRBV7-9
clone size: NA
J gene: TRBJ2-7
CDR3 protein: ASSTTQGALDEQY

V gene: TRBV7-6
clone size: NA
J gene: TRBJ2-1
CDR3 protein: ASSFQGDNEQF

V gene: TRBV5-1
clone size: NA
J gene: TRBJ1-4
CDR3 protein: ASSLPQQGQSEKLF

V gene: TRBV4-3
clone size: NA
J gene: TRBJ1-1
CDR3 protein: ASSQQARSNTEAF

V gene: TRBV7-3
clone size: NA
J gene: TRBJ2-7
CDR3 protein: ASSFEAGGQNEQY

V gene: TRBV28
clone size: NA
J gene: TRBJ1-2
CDR3 protein: ASSPWDRGPGYT

V gene: TRBV2
clone size: medium-sized
J gene: TRBJ2-2
CDR3 protein: AIGGVDNTGELF

V gene: TRBV7-8
clone size: NA
J gene: TRBJ1-2
CDR3 protein: ASSLYGGKRGYT

V gene: TRBV5-4
clone size: NA
J gene: TRBJ1-5
CDR3 protein: ASSLGGGNQPQH

V gene: TRBV6-1
clone size: NA
J gene: TRBJ2-3
CDR3 protein: ASSDGLAGTTDTQY

V gene: TRBV20-1
clone size: NA
J gene: TRBJ2-3
CDR3 protein: SAPRGDTQY

V gene: TRBV28
clone size: NA
J gene: TRBJ1-4
CDR3 protein: ASSRQGTTQSGKLF

V gene: TRBV9
clone size: NA
J gene: TRBJ1-6
CDR3 protein: ASSDRGGLFYNSPLH

V gene: TRBV7-2
clone size: NA
J gene: TRBJ2-5
CDR3 protein: ASSLGWAGLETQY

V gene: TRBV7-2
clone size: NA
J gene: TRBJ2-7
CDR3 protein: ASSLAGGPSEQY

V gene: TRBV7-8
clone size: once
J gene: TRBJ1-1
CDR3 protein: ASSLAEGNTEAF

V gene: TRBV29-1
clone size: NA
J gene: TRBJ1-2
CDR3 protein: SVVGNPGQIYGYT

V gene: TRBV19
clone size: NA
J gene: TRBJ1-2
CDR3 protein: ASSPAGAYGYT

V gene: TRBV7-2
clone size: NA
J gene: TRBJ1-2
CDR3 protein: ASSAAGQGVYGYT

V gene: TRBV4-1
clone size: NA
J gene: TRBJ1-3
CDR3 protein: ASSLRFGGSGNTIY

V gene: TRBV7-9
clone size: NA
J gene: TRBJ1-5
CDR3 protein: ASSLSGGVTEYSNQPQH

V gene: TRBV10-3
clone size: NA
J gene: TRBJ2-2
CDR3 protein: AISDRSTGELF

V gene: TRBV2
clone size: once
J gene: TRBJ1-1
CDR3 protein: ASTRQGINTEAF

V gene: TRBV4-2
clone size: NA
J gene: TRBJ2-2
CDR3 protein: ASSQDGGLWGELF

V gene: TRBV15
clone size: NA
J gene: TRBJ1-3
CDR3 protein: ATSPQRYSGNTIY

V gene: TRBV9
clone size: NA
J gene: TRBJ2-5
CDR3 protein: ASSVGSLAFQETQY

V gene: TRBV4-3
clone size: NA
J gene: TRBJ2-1
CDR3 protein: ASSHAGVQGYNEQF

V gene: TRBV4-1
clone size: NA
J gene: TRBJ2-1
CDR3 protein: ASSQRGSSYNEQF

V gene: TRBV4-2
clone size: once
J gene: TRBJ2-5
CDR3 protein: ASSQDPGGAQETQY

V gene: TRBV7-2
clone size: NA
J gene: TRBJ1-2
CDR3 protein: ASSFYRRGAEGYT

V gene: TRBV24-1
clone size: NA
J gene: TRBJ2-7
CDR3 protein: ATSDSRLAGDEQY

V gene: TRBV7-8
clone size: NA
J gene: TRBJ1-6
CDR3 protein: ASSLSGGSGPLH

V gene: TRBV5-5
clone size: NA
J gene: TRBJ2-7
CDR3 protein: ASSRGLAGGIYEQY

V gene: TRBV6-5
clone size: once
J gene: TRBJ2-7
CDR3 protein: ASSYMSGSYEQY

V gene: TRBV18
clone size: NA
J gene: TRBJ1-5
CDR3 protein: ASSFQGVSNQPQH